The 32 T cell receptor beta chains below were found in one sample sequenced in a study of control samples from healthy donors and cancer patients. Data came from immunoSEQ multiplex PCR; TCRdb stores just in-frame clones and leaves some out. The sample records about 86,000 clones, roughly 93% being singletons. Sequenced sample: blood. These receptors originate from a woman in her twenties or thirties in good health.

The CDR3 coding sequence is TGTGCCAGCAGTTTAGCTGGGGGGCGCAAAGAGACCCAGTACTTC. Protein sequence: CASSLAGGRKETQYF. This chain links TRBV28 with TRBJ2-5, with D perhaps matching TRBD1 or TRBD2 (6 bases each). In germline, CDR1 is MDHEN, CDR2 SYDVKM. This CDR3 contains 15 residues. Trimming removed 2 bases from V and 3 bases from J, with 13 bases in between.

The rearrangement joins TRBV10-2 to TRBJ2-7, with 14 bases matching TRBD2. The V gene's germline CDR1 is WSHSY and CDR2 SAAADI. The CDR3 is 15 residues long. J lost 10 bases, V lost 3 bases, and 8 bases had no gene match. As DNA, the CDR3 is TGCGCCAGCAGTGACCCCAGACTAGCGGGGGGGGAACAGTACTTC. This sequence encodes CASSDPRLAGGEQYF.

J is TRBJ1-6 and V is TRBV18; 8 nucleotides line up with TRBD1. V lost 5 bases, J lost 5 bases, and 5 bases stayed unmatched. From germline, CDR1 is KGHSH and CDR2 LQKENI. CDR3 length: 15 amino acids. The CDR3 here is CASSAGQGDNSPLHF. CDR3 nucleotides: TGTGCCAGCTCAGCCGGACAGGGAGATAATTCACCCCTCCACTTT.

The CDR3 DNA is TGTGCCAGCAGCAAAGGAGGAGCGATCACAGATACGCAGTATTTT. Protein sequence: CASSKGGAITDTQYF. V gene TRBV21-1 combines with J gene TRBJ2-3; TRBD2 is taken as the D call from the table, unchecked against the DNA. TRBV21-1 is a recognized pseudogene. The length of the CDR3 is 15 residues.

The CDR3 is CASSSKGSDHNEQFF. The CDR3 nucleotides read TGTGCCAGCAGTAGCAAAGGTAGCGATCACAATGAGCAGTTCTTC. The rearrangement uses TRBV27 and TRBJ2-1, with D possibly TRBD2 on 5 matching bases. This CDR3 contains 15 residues. The V gene lost 5 bases and the J gene lost 5 bases, with 16 bases spanning the gap. CDR1 is MNHEY, CDR2 SMNVEV, per germline (reference sequence).

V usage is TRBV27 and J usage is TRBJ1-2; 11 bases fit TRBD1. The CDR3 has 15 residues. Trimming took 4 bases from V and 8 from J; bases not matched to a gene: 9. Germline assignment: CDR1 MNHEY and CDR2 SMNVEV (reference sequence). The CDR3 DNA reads TGTGCCAGCAGTTGGGGCGGACAGGGGGCTCGGGGCTACACCTTC. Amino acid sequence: CASSWGGQGARGYTF.

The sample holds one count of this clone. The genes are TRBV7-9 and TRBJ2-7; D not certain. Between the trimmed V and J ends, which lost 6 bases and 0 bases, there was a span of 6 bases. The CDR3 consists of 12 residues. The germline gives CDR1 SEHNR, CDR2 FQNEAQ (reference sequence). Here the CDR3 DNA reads TGTGCCAGCAGGCCCCTCTCCTACGAGCAGTACTTC. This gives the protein CASRPLSYEQYF.

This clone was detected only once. The CDR3 protein is CASSFLQGNSPLHF. In DNA form, the CDR3 reads TGTGCCAGCAGTTTTTTACAGGGGAATTCACCCCTCCACTTT. The V and J genes are TRBV27 and TRBJ1-6, with 7 bases matching TRBD1. This CDR3 is 14 amino acids long. Unmatched junction bases numbered 3, after V lost 3 bases and J lost 7 bases. Per germline, CDR1 MNHEY and CDR2 SMNVEV (reference sequence).

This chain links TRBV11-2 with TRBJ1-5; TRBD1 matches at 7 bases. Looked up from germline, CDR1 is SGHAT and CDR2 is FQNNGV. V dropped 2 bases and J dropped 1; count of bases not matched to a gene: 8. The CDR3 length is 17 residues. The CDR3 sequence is CASSLLRQGRSNQPQHF. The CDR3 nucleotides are TGTGCCAGCAGCTTACTGAGACAGGGCAGAAGCAATCAGCCCCAGCATTTT. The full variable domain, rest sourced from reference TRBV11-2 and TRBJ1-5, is EAGVAQSPRYKIIEKRQSVAFWCNPISGHATLYWYQQILGQGPKLLIQFQNNGVVDDSQLPKDRFSAERLKGVDSTLKIQPAKLEDSAVYLCASSLLRQGRSNQPQHFGDGTRLSIL.

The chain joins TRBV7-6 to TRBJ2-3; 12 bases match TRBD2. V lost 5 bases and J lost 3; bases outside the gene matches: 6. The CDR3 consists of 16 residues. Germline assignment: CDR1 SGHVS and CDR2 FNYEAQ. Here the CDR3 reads CASSVLGTSGTDTQYF. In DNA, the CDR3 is TGTGCCAGCAGCGTTCTGGGGACTAGCGGGACAGATACGCAGTATTTT.

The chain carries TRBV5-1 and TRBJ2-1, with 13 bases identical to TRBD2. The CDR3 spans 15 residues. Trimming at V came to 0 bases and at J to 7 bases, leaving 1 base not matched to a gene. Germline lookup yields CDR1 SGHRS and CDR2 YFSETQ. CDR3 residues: CASSLEGLAGNEQFF. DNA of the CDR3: TGCGCCAGCAGCTTGGAGGGACTAGCGGGAAATGAGCAGTTCTTC.

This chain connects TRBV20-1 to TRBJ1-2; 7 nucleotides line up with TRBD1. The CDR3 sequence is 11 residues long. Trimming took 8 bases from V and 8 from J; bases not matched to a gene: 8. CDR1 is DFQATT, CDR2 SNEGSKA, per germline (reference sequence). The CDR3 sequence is CSLTTGDGYTF. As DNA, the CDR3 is TGCAGTCTTACAACAGGGGACGGCTACACCTTC.

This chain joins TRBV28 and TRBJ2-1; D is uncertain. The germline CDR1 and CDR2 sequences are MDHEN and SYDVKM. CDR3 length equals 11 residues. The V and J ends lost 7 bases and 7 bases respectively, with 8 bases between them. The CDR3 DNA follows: TGTGCCAGCACACGGGTAAATGAGCAGTTCTTC. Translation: CASTRVNEQFF.

In nucleotides, the CDR3 is TGTGCCAGCACCCTGAGGGGGCGTACAGATACGCAGTATTTT. Translation: CASTLRGRTDTQYF. The chain uses TRBV13 and TRBJ2-3; TRBD1 agrees at 7 bases. Germline trimming cut 7 bases from V and 3 bases from J; bases unmatched to any gene: 7. From germline, CDR1 is PRHDT and CDR2 FYEKMQ (reference sequence). The CDR3 length is 14 residues.

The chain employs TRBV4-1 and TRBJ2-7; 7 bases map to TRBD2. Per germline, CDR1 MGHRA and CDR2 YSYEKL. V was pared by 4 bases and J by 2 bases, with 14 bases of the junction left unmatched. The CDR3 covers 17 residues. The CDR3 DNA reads TGCGCCAGCAGCCGGTTGACCGGGACTATGCAGCCCTACGAGCAGTACTTC. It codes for CASSRLTGTMQPYEQYF.

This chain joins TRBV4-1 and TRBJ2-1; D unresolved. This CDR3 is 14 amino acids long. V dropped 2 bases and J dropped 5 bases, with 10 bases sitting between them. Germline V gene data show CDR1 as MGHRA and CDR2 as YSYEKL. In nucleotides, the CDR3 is TGCGCCAGCAGCCAACCAAGAAGGAACAATGAGCAGTTCTTC. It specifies CASSQPRRNNEQFF.

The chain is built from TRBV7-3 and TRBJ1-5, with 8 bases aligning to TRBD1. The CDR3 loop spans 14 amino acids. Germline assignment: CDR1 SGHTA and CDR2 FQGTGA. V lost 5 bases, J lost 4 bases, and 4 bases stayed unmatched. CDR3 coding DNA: TGTGCCAGCAGCCGGACAGGGCAAAATCAGCCCCAGCATTTT. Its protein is CASSRTGQNQPQHF.

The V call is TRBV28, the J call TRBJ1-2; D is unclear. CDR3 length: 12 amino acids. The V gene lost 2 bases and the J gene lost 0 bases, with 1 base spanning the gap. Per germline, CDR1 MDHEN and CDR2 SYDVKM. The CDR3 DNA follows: TGTGCCAGCAGTTTAACTAACTATGGCTACACCTTC. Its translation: CASSLTNYGYTF.

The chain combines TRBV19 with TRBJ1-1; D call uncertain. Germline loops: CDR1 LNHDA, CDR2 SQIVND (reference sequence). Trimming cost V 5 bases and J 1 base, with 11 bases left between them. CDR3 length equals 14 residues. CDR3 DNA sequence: TGTGCCAGTAGTCCATCTTCAGGGAACACTGAAGCTTTCTTT. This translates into CASSPSSGNTEAFF.

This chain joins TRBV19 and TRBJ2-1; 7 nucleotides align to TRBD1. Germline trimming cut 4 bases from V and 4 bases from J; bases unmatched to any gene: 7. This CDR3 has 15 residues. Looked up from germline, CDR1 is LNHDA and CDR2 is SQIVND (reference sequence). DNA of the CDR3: TGTGCCAGTAGTAGAGGACAGGTTGCGTACAATGAGCAGTTCTTC. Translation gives CASSRGQVAYNEQFF.

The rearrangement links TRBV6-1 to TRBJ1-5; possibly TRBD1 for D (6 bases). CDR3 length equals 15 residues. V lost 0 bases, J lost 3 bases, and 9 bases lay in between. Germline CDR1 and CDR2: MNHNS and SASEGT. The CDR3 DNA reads TGTGCCAGCAGTGAAGCGGGGGGGGCCAATCAGCCCCAGCATTTT. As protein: CASSEAGGANQPQHF.

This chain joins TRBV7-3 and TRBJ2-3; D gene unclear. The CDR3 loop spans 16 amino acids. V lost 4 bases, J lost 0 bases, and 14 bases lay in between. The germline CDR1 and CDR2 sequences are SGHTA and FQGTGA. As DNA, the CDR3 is TGTGCCAGCAGCTACCAAGGACGGTCAAGCACAGATACGCAGTATTTT. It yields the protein CASSYQGRSSTDTQYF. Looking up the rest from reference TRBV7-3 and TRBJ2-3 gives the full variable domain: GAGVSQTPSNKVTEKGKYVELRCDPISGHTALYWYRQSLGQGPEFLIYFQGTGAADDSGLPNDRFFAVRPEGSVSTLKIQRTERGDSAVYLCASSYQGRSSTDTQYFGPGTRLTVL.

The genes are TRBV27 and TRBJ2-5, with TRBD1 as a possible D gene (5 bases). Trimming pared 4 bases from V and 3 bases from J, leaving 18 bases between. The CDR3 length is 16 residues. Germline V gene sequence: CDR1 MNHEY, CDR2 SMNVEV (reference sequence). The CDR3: CASSYNLVTGEETQYF. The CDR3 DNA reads TGTGCCAGCAGTTATAATTTGGTCACAGGTGAAGAGACCCAGTACTTC.

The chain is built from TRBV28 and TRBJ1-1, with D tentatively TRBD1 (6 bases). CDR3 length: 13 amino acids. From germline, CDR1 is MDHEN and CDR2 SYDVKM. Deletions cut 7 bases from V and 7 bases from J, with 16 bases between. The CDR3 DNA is TGTGCCAGCACTAGAGGGGGTACCGTTGAAGCTTTCTTT. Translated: CASTRGGTVEAFF.

CDR3 amino acids: CASSRLPTSGTNTGELFF. CDR3 in DNA: TGTGCCAGCAGCAGGTTGCCGACTAGCGGGACGAACACCGGGGAGCTGTTTTTT. The rearrangement uses TRBV21-1 and TRBJ2-2; the listed D gene, TRBD2, was not tested against the DNA. TRBV21-1 is marked as a pseudogene. The CDR3 length is 18 residues.

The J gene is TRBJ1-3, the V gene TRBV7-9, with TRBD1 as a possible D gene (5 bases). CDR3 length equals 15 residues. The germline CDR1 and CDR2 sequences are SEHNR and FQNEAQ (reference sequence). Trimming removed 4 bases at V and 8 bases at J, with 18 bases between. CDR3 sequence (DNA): TGTGCCAGCAGCTCTATTGGGGGGGTTGCGGACACCATATATTTT. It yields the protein CASSSIGGVADTIYF.

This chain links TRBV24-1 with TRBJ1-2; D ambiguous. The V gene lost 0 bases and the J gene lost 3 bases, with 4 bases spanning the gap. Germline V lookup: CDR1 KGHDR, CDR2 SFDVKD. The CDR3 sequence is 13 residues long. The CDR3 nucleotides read TGTGCCACCAGTGATTTGTCTGACTATGGCTACACCTTC. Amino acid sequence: CATSDLSDYGYTF.

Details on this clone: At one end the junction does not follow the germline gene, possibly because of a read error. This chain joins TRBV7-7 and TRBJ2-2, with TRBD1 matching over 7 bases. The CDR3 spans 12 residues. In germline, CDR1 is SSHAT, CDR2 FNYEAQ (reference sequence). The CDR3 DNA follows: TGTGCTAGCAGGGGACAGTCCGGGGAGCTGTTTTTT. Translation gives CASRGQSGELFF.

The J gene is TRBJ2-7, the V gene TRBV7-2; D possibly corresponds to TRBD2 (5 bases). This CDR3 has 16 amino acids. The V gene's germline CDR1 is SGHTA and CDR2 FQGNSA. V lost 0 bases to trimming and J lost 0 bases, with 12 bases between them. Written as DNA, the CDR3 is TGTGCCAGCAGCTTAGCGACTACAACGTTCTCCTACGAGCAGTACTTC. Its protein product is CASSLATTTFSYEQYF. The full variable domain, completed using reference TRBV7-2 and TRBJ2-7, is GAGVSQSPSNKVTEKGKDVELRCDPISGHTALYWYRQSLGQGLEFLIYFQGNSAPDKSGLPSDRFSAERTGGSVSTLTIQRTQQEDSAVYLCASSLATTTFSYEQYFGPGTRLTVT.

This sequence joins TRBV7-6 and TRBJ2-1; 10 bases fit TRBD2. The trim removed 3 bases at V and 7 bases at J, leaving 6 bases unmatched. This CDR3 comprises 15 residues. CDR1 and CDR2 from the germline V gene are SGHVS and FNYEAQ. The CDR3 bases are TGTGCCAGCAGCTTTAGCGGGGGGCCCACAAATGAGCAGTTCTTC. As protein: CASSFSGGPTNEQFF. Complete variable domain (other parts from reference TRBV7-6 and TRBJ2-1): GAGVSQSPRYKVTKRGQDVALRCDPISGHVSLYWYRQALGQGPEFLTYFNYEAQQDKSGLPNDRFSAERPEGSISTLTIQRTEQRDSAMYRCASSFSGGPTNEQFFGPGTRLTVL.

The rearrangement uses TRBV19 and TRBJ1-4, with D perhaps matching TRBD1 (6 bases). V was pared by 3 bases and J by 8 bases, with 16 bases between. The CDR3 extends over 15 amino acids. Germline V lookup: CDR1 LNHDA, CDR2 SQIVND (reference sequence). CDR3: CASSIPGQGSEKLFF. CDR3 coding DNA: TGTGCCAGTAGTATCCCGGGGCAGGGGAGCGAAAAACTGTTTTTT.

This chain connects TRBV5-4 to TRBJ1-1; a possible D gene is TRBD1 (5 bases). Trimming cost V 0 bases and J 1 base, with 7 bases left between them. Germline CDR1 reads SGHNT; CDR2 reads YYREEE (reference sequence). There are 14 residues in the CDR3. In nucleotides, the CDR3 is TGTGCCAGCAGCTTGGACAGGAGGAACACTGAAGCTTTCTTT. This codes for CASSLDRRNTEAFF.